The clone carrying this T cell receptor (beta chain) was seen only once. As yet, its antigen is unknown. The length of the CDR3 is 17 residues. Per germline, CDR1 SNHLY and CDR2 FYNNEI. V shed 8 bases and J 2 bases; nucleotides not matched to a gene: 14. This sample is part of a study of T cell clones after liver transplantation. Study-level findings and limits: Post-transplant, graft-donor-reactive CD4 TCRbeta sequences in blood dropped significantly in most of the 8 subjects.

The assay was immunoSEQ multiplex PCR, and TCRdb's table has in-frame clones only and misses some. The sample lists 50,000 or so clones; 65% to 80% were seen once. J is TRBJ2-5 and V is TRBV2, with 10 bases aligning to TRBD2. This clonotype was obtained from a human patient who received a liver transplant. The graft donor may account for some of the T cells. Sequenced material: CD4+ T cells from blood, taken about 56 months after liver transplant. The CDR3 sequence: CASYLPRERGGQETQYF. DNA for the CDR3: TGTGCCAGCTACCTACCGAGGGAGCGGGGGGGTCAAGAGACCCAGTACTTC.